Below, 26 T cell receptor beta chains from the same sample are listed, as sequenced in a study of T cells in Graves' hyperthyroidism and ophthalmopathy. Amplification targeted TCR beta CDR3 regions from RNA transcripts. First-round RT-PCR of the TCR CDR3 relied on the HTBI primer set. TCRdb fed the multiplex PCR reads into MiXCR, producing one record per CDR3 protein. Of 150,000 to 200,000 distinct CDR3 sequences in the sample, over 15% were seen once. The sequenced material came from blood. The source of these receptors is a woman aged 45-65 years with Graves' hyperthyroidism.

The chain carries TRBV12-3 or TRBV12-4 and TRBJ2-5; the D gene is possibly TRBD1 (5 bases). CDR3 size: 13 residues. The V and J ends lost 5 bases and 2 bases respectively, with 9 bases between them. CDR3 in amino acids: CASSEYRQETQYF. The CDR3 DNA is TGTGCCAGCAGTGAATACAGGCAAGAGACCCAGTACTTC.

This clonotype was seen repeatedly, ten times or more. This chain joins TRBV7-3 and TRBJ2-2; no definite D call. Per germline, CDR1 SGHTA and CDR2 FQGTGA. The CDR3 is made up of 14 amino acids. The V end was cut by 1 base, the J end by 1 base, with 4 bases between. CDR3: CASSLNLNTGELFF. The DNA for the CDR3 is TGTGCCAGCAGCTTAAATCTGAACACCGGGGAGCTGTTTTTT. Full variable domain (rest looked up from reference TRBV7-3 and TRBJ2-2): GAGVSQTPSNKVTEKGKYVELRCDPISGHTALYWYRQSLGQGPEFLIYFQGTGAADDSGLPNDRFFAVRPEGSVSTLKIQRTERGDSAVYLCASSLNLNTGELFFGEGSRLTVL.

This clonotype was picked up many times. The chain carries TRBV6-2 or TRBV6-3 and TRBJ2-1, with D perhaps TRBD1 (5 bases). CDR3 size: 17 residues. Trimming pared 6 bases from V and 7 bases from J, leaving 25 bases between. Germline assignment: CDR1 MNHEY and CDR2 SVGEGT. CDR3 nucleotide sequence: TGTGCCAGCAGCCTCCAAGCAAGGGTAAAGGGGAAGAATGAGCAGTTCTTC. This sequence encodes CASSLQARVKGKNEQFF.

This clonotype has a count of ten or more. The junction departs from the called germline gene at one end, perhaps through a read error. CDR3 nucleotide sequence: TGTGTCAGCAGCCCTATATCCCTCATCGGGGGGGTGACTGAAGCTTTCTTT. Its protein is CVSSPISLIGGVTEAFF. The chain employs TRBV6-2 or TRBV6-3 and TRBJ1-1; possibly TRBD1 for D (5 bases). Germline CDR1 and CDR2: MNHEY and SVGEGT. The CDR3 is 17 amino acids.

This clonotype was found a few times. A clone one base away is much larger, so this may be a read error. The chain recombines TRBV4-1 with TRBJ2-5; D is possibly TRBD1 or TRBD2 (5 bases each). The germline V and J ends were trimmed by 2 bases and 2 bases, with 18 bases remaining between them. The CDR3 covers 17 residues. The V gene's germline CDR1 is MGHRA and CDR2 YSYEKL. For the CDR3, the DNA is TGCGCCAGCAGCCAACCTGCCTCGGGGCAGTATCAAGAGACCCAGTACTTC. Residues: CASSQPASGQYQETQYF.

This clonotype was observed at least ten times. V and J are TRBV20-1 and TRBJ2-5; D uncertain. This CDR3 comprises 13 residues. V shed 5 bases and J shed 10 bases, with 20 bases lying between them. The germline V gene has CDR1 DFQATT and CDR2 SNEGSKA (reference sequence). The CDR3 nucleotides read TGCAGTGCTCCCGATAAGGCGCCCGACCGCCAGTACTTC. Translating gives CSAPDKAPDRQYF.

This clonotype appeared a few times. The chain employs TRBV5-1 and TRBJ1-3; TRBD1 aligns across 10 bases. CDR1 SGHRS and CDR2 YFSETQ come from the germline V gene. This CDR3 is 15 amino acids long. J gave up 3 bases and V 4 bases, and 4 bases lay outside the gene matches. As DNA, the CDR3 is TGCGCCAGCAGCCTGGGACAGGGGATTGGAAACACCATATATTTT. It codes for CASSLGQGIGNTIYF.

This clonotype was observed many times. This rearrangement joins TRBV7-8 to TRBJ1-6, with TRBD1 as a possible D gene (5 bases). Germline CDR1 is SGHVS and CDR2 is FQNEAQ. Between the trimmed V and J ends, which lost 1 base and 7 bases, there was a span of 11 bases. There are 15 residues in the CDR3. CDR3 nucleotides: TGTGCCAGCAGCTTAGTGGGGGGGTTCAATTCACCCCTCCACTTT. Translating it yields CASSLVGGFNSPLHF.

This clonotype was detected many times. V is TRBV9 and J is TRBJ2-1, with TRBD2 matching 9 bases. Trimming took 4 bases from V and 7 from J; bases not matched to a gene: 21. The CDR3 runs to 19 residues. The germline V gene has CDR1 SGDLS and CDR2 YYNGEE. The CDR3 DNA follows: TGTGCCAGCAGCCTTCAAGGACGGGGGGTAGCGGGGGCGCTAAATGAGCAGTTCTTC. Its translation: CASSLQGRGVAGALNEQFF. Based on the CDR3 plus reference TRBV9 and TRBJ2-1, the full variable domain is DSGVTQTPKHLITATGQRVTLRCSPRSGDLSVYWYQQSLDQGLQFLIQYYNGEERAKGNILERFSAQQFPDLHSELNLSSLELGDSALYFCASSLQGRGVAGALNEQFFGPGTRLTVL.

This chain joins TRBV7-8 and TRBJ2-1; D unresolved. The length of the CDR3 is 13 residues. V lost 2 bases to trimming and J lost 10 bases, with 12 bases between them. Germline V lookup: CDR1 SGHVS, CDR2 FQNEAQ. Here the CDR3 DNA reads TGTGCCAGCAGCTTATATGGTGGGCTAGAGCAGTTCTTC. Residues: CASSLYGGLEQFF.

This clonotype was counted ten times or more. The chain is built from TRBV20-1 and TRBJ2-3; 8 bases fit TRBD2. Trimming at V came to 3 bases and at J to 4 bases, leaving 12 bases not matched to a gene. This CDR3 region has 16 residues. The germline V gene encodes CDR1 DFQATT and CDR2 SNEGSKA (reference sequence). The CDR3 region has the DNA TGCAGTGCTAGGGTAAAGAGGACTAGCTTGTCAGATACGCAGTATTTT. Encoded protein: CSARVKRTSLSDTQYF.

In this sample, this clonotype turned up a few times. The chain is built from TRBV6-2 or TRBV6-3 and TRBJ2-2; D is uncertain. The CDR3 runs 13 residues. Trimming removed 11 bases at V and 7 bases at J, with 17 bases between. Germline-derived CDR1 and CDR2 are MNHEY and SVGEGT. The CDR3 DNA is TGTGCCTCCTCCGTCGACTTCGTCGGGGAGCTGTTTTTT. This translates into CASSVDFVGELFF.

This clonotype was seen just once. The chain recombines TRBV2 with TRBJ2-2; 8 nucleotides agree with TRBD2. The length of the CDR3 is 18 residues. Germline loops: CDR1 SNHLY, CDR2 FYNNEI. V was clipped by 10 bases and J by 3 bases; unmatched bases: 19. This CDR3 reads CAKAGVPGPDPYTGELFF. The CDR3 DNA reads TGTGCCAAAGCGGGGGTGCCAGGGCCCGATCCTTACACCGGGGAGCTGTTTTTT.

This clonotype occurred many times. The chain has TRBV28 and TRBJ2-2; the D gene could be TRBD1 or TRBD2 (5 bases each). The germline gives CDR1 MDHEN, CDR2 SYDVKM. CDR3 size: 16 residues. V was trimmed by 7 bases and J by 4 bases, leaving 19 bases between them. CDR3 nucleotides: TGTGCCAGCACCACCCCGGGACGCGGGCGCACCGGGGAGCTGTTTTTT. It codes for CASTTPGRGRTGELFF.

J is TRBJ2-3 and V is TRBV12-3 or TRBV12-4; weak D call: TRBD1 (6 bases). V gave up 7 bases and J gave up 0 bases, with 20 bases separating them. The CDR3 runs 17 residues. The CDR3 loop is CASNMLGTPDSTDTQYF. The CDR3 DNA sequence: TGTGCCAGCAATATGCTCGGGACACCGGATAGCACAGATACGCAGTATTTT.

In its sample, this clonotype was seen many times. This chain joins TRBV5-1 and TRBJ2-2; D is possibly TRBD2 (5 bases). The germline gives CDR1 SGHRS, CDR2 YFSETQ. The CDR3 length is 13 residues. V was trimmed by 3 bases and J by 7 bases, leaving 10 bases between them. The CDR3 sequence is CASSSRVGGELFF. DNA of the CDR3: TGCGCCAGCAGCTCGAGGGTTGGCGGGGAGCTGTTTTTT.

This clonotype was found many times. V is TRBV20-1 and J is TRBJ2-5; 9 bases line up with TRBD2. Germline V gene lookup returns CDR1 DFQATT and CDR2 SNEGSKA (reference sequence). The V segment lost 6 bases and the J segment 1 base; nucleotides outside the gene matches: 6. This CDR3 has 14 amino acids. CDR3 region: CSAGAGGTQETQYF. The CDR3 DNA sequence: TGCAGTGCCGGAGCGGGGGGTACCCAAGAGACCCAGTACTTC.

This clonotype was recorded many times. The chain uses TRBV20-1 and TRBJ2-4; TRBD2 matches at 11 bases. The CDR3 consists of 15 residues. CDR1 DFQATT and CDR2 SNEGSKA come from the germline V gene (reference sequence). V lost 3 bases and J lost 7; bases outside the gene matches: 8. The CDR3 loop is CSASSGGGRGNIQYF. The CDR3 region has the DNA TGCAGTGCTAGTAGCGGGGGGGGGCGAGGTAACATTCAGTACTTC.

This clonotype was counted many times. The rearrangement joins TRBV7-9 to TRBJ2-7, with TRBD1 as a possible D gene (5 bases). Per germline, CDR1 SEHNR and CDR2 FQNEAQ (reference sequence). Trimming shortened V by 4 bases and J by 2 bases, and 15 bases separated the two germline ends. The CDR3 runs to 15 residues. The DNA for the CDR3 is TGTGCCAGCAGCTCGACAGAAGGTAAAGCCTACGAGCAGTACTTC. This encodes CASSSTEGKAYEQYF.

This clonotype was counted at least ten times. The rearrangement joins TRBV12-3 or TRBV12-4 to TRBJ2-5, with a weak D call TRBD2 (5 bases). This CDR3 spans 13 amino acids. V was trimmed by 6 bases and J by 5 bases, leaving 13 bases between them. The CDR3 DNA reads as TGTGCCAGCAGCCCCGGGATAGGGGAGACCCAGTACTTC. Its translation: CASSPGIGETQYF.

This clonotype was picked up many times. The gene calls are TRBV11-2 and TRBJ1-2; D ambiguous. This CDR3 region has 12 residues. With 6 bases removed from V and 2 bases from J, the gap between germline ends came to 7 bases. The V gene's germline CDR1 is SGHAT and CDR2 FQNNGV. The CDR3 loop reads CASSAENYGYTF. CDR3 in DNA: TGTGCCAGCAGTGCGGAGAACTATGGCTACACCTTC.

There are many counts of this clonotype. V and J are TRBV5-1 and TRBJ1-4; TRBD1 might be the D (5 bases). This CDR3 comprises 13 residues. Germline values: CDR1 SGHRS, CDR2 YFSETQ. The V and J ends lost 6 bases and 4 bases respectively, with 10 bases between them. Here the CDR3 reads CASKEGNNEKLFF. The CDR3 DNA is TGCGCCAGCAAGGAGGGGAATAATGAAAAACTGTTTTTT. Drawing the rest from reference TRBV5-1 and TRBJ1-4, the complete variable domain is KAGVTQTPRYLIKTRGQQVTLSCSPISGHRSVSWYQQTPGQGLQFLFEYFSETQRNKGNFPGRFSGRQFSNSRSEMNVSTLELGDSALYLCASKEGNNEKLFFGSGTQLSVL.

On this clonotype itself: A read error is possible here, since a much larger clone lies one base away. The rearrangement links TRBV6-2 or TRBV6-3 to TRBJ2-5, with D possibly matching TRBD1 (6 bases). The CDR3 contains 15 residues. Germline V lookup: CDR1 MNHEY, CDR2 SVGEGT. Trimming took 5 bases from V and 1 from J, leaving 14 bases between them. The chain's CDR3 is CASSHQGPPQETQYF. For the CDR3, the DNA is TGTGCCAGCAGTCATCAGGGGCCCCCCCAAGAGACCCAGTACTTC.

The chain is built from TRBV4-2 and TRBJ2-2, with D unclear. The CDR3 contains 17 residues. V lost 6 bases to trimming and J lost 1 base, with 18 bases between them. CDR1 is LGHNA and CDR2 is YNFKEQ in the germline V gene. Here the CDR3 DNA reads TGTGCCAGCAGTCGATCCCAGACAACTTTGAACACCGGGGAGCTGTTTTTT. This sequence encodes CASSRSQTTLNTGELFF.

This chain connects TRBV2 to TRBJ2-3; TRBD2 matches at 12 bases. The CDR3 totals 17 residues. Germline CDR1 and CDR2: SNHLY and FYNNEI. V was pared by 7 bases and J by 3 bases, with 11 bases of the junction left unmatched. This CDR3 reads CASKGPLAGGTTDTQYF. DNA for the CDR3: TGTGCCAGCAAAGGGCCCCTAGCGGGGGGGACGACAGATACGCAGTATTTT.

The rearrangement links TRBV10-3 to TRBJ1-4, with D unclear. The CDR3 consists of 14 residues. CDR1 is ENHRY and CDR2 is SYGVKD in the germline V gene. V was pared by 2 bases and J by 0 bases, with 4 bases between. The CDR3 loop is CAISEGATNEKLFF. The CDR3 DNA is TGTGCCATCAGTGAGGGGGCAACTAATGAAAAACTGTTTTTT.